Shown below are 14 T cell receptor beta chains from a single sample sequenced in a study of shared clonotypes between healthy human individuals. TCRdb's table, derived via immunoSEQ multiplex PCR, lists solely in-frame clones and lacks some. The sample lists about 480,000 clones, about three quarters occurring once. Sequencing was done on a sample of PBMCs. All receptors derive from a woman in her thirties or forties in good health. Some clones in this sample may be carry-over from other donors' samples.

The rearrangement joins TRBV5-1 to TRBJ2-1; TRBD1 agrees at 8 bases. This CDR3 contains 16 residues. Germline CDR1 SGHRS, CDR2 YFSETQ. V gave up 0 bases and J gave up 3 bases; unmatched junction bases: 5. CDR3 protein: CASSLAQGGDYNEQFF. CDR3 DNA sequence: TGCGCCAGCAGCTTGGCACAGGGGGGTGACTACAATGAGCAGTTCTTC.

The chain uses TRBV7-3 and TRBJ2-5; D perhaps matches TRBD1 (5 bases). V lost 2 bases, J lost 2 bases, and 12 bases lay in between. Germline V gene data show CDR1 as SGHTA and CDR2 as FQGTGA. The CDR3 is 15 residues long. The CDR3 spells CASSLGRTSQETQYF. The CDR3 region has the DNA TGTGCCAGCAGCTTAGGGCGGACATCGCAAGAGACCCAGTACTTC.

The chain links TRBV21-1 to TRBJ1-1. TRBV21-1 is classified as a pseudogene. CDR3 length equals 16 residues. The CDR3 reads CASSKNALGGSFEAFF. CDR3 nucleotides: TGTGCCAGCAGCAAAAACGCGTTGGGGGGTTCATTTGAAGCTTTCTTT.

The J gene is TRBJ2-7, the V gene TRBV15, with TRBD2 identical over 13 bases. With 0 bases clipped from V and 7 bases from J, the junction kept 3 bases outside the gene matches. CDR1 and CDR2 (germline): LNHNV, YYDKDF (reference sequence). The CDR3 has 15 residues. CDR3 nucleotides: TGTGCCACCAGCAGAGAAAGGGGACTAGCGGGGGAGCAGTACTTC. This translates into CATSRERGLAGEQYF.

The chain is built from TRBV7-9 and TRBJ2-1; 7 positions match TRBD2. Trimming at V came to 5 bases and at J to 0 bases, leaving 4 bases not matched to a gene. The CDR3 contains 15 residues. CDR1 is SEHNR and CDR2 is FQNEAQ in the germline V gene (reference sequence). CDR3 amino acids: CASSPLADSYNEQFF. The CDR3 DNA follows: TGTGCCAGCAGCCCGCTAGCGGACTCCTACAATGAGCAGTTCTTC. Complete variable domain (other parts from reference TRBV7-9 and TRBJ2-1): DTGVSQNPRHKITKRGQNVTFRCDPISEHNRLYWYRQTLGQGPEFLTYFQNEAQLEKSRLLSDRFSAERPKGSFSTLEIQRTEQGDSAMYLCASSPLADSYNEQFFGPGTRLTVL.

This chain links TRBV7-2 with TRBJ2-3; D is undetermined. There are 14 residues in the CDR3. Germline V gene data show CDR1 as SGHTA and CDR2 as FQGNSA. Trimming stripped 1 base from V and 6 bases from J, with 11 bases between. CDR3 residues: CASSLGPNYDTQYF. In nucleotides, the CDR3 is TGTGCCAGCAGCTTAGGCCCTAACTACGATACGCAGTATTTT. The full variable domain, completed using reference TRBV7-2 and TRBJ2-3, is GAGVSQSPSNKVTEKGKDVELRCDPISGHTALYWYRQSLGQGLEFLIYFQGNSAPDKSGLPSDRFSAERTGGSVSTLTIQRTQQEDSAVYLCASSLGPNYDTQYFGPGTRLTVL.

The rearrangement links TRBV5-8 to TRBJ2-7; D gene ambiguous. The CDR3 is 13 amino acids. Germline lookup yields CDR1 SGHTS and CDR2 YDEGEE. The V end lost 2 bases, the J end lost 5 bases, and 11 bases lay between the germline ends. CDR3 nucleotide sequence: TGTGCCAGCAGCTTAAACCGATGGGACGAGCAGTACTTC. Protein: CASSLNRWDEQYF.

This CDR3 reads CAISDPRQGRPEAFF. Written as DNA, the CDR3 is TGTGCCATCAGTGACCCTAGACAGGGCCGTCCTGAAGCTTTCTTT. The chain employs TRBV10-3 and TRBJ1-1; 7 bases match TRBD1. The germline CDR1 and CDR2 sequences are ENHRY and SYGVKD. Trimming cost V 3 bases and J 6 bases; bases outside gene matches: 10. This CDR3 contains 15 residues.

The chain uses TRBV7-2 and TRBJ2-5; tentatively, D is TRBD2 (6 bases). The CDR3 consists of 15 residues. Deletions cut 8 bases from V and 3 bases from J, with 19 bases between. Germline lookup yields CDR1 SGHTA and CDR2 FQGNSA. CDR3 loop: CASGPRRREKETQYF. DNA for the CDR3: TGTGCCAGCGGACCTCGGCGGCGGGAAAAAGAGACCCAGTACTTC.

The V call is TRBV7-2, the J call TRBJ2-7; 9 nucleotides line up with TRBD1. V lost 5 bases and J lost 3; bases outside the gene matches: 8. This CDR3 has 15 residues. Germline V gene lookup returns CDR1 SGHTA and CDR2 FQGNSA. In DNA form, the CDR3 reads TGTGCCAGCAGCAAGGAGGGGACAGGGCTCTACGAGCAGTACTTC. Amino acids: CASSKEGTGLYEQYF.

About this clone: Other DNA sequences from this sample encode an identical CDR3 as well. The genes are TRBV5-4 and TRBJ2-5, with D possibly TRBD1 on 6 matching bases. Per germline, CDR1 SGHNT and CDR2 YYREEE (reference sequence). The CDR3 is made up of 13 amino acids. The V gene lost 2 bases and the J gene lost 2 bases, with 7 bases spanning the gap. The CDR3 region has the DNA TGTGCCAGCAGCTTAGACAGGCAAGAGACCCAGTACTTC. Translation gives CASSLDRQETQYF.

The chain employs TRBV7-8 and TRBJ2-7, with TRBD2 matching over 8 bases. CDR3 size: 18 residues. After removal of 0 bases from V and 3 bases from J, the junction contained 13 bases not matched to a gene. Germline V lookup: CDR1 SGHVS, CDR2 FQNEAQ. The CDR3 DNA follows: TGTGCCAGCAGCTTAGCGCGGTTGGCGGGAGGCCCCCTCTACGAGCAGTACTTC. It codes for CASSLARLAGGPLYEQYF.

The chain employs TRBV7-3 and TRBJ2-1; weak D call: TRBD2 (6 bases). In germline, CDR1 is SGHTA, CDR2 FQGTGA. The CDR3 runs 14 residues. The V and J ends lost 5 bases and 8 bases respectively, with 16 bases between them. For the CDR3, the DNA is TGTGCCAGCAGCCCCGGACTACCCTCCCATGAGCAGTTCTTC. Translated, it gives CASSPGLPSHEQFF.

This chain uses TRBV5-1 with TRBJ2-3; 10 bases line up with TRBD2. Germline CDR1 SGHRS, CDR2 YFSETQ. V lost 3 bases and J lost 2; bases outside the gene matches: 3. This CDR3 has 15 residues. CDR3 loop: CASSSGTSVTDTQYF. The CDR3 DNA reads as TGCGCCAGCAGCTCCGGGACTAGCGTCACAGATACGCAGTATTTT. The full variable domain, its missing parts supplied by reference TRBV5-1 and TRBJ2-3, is KAGVTQTPRYLIKTRGQQVTLSCSPISGHRSVSWYQQTPGQGLQFLFEYFSETQRNKGNFPGRFSGRQFSNSRSEMNVSTLELGDSALYLCASSSGTSVTDTQYFGPGTRLTVL.